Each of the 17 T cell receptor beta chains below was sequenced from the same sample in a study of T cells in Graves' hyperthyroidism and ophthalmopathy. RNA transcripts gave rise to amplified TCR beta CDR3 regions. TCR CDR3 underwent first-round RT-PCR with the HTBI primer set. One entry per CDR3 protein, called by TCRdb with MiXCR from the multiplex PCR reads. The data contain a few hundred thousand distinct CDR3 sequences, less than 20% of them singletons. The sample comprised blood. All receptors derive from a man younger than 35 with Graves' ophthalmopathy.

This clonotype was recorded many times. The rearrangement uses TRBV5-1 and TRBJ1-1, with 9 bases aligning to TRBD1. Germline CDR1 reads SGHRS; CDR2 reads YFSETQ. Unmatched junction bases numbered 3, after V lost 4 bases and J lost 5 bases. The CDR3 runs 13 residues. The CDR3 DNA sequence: TGCGCCAGCAGCATCGGACAGGGGACTGAAGCTTTCTTT. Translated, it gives CASSIGQGTEAFF.

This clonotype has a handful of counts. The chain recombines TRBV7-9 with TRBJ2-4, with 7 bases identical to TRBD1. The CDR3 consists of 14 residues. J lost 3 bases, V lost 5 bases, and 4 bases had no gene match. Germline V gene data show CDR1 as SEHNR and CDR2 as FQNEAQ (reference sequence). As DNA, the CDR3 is TGTGCCAGCAGCACGGACAGGTACAAAAACATTCAGTACTTC. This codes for CASSTDRYKNIQYF.

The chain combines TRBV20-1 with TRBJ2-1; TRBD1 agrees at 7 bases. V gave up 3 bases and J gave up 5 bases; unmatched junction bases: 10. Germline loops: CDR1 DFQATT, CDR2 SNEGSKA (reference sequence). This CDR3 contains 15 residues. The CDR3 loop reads CSASRPGTAHNEQFF. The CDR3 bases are TGCAGTGCTAGTCGTCCCGGGACAGCACACAATGAGCAGTTCTTC.

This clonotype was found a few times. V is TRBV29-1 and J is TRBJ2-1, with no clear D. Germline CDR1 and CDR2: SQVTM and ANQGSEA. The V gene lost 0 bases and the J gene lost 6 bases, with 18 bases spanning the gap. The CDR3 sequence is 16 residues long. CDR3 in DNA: TGCAGCGTTGAAGATTCCGGACGGGCAACCCTCAATGAGCAGTTCTTC. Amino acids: CSVEDSGRATLNEQFF.

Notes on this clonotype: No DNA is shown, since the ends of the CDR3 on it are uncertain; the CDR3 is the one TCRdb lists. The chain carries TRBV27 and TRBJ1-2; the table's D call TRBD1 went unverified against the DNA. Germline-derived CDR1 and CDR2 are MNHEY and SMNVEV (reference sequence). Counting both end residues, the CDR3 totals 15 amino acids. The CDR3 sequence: CASSSSDTDYYGYTF.

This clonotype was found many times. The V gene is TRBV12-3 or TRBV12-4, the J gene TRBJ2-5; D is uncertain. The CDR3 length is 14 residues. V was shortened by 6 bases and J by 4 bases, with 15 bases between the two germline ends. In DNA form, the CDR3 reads TGTGCCAGCAGCGCGGCCACGGGCCCAGAGACCCAGTACTTC. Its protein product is CASSAATGPETQYF.

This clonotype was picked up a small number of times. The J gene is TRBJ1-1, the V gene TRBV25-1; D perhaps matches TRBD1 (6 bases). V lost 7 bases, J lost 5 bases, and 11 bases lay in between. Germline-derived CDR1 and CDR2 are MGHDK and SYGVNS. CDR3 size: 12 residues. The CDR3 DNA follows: TGTGCCAGCAATACAGGGAAGACTGAAGCTTTCTTT. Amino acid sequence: CASNTGKTEAFF. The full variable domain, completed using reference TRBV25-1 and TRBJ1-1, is EADIYQTPRYLVIGTGKKITLECSQTMGHDKMYWYQQDPGMELHLIHYSYGVNSTEKGDLSSESTVSRIRTEHFPLTLESARPSHTSQYLCASNTGKTEAFFGQGTRLTVV.

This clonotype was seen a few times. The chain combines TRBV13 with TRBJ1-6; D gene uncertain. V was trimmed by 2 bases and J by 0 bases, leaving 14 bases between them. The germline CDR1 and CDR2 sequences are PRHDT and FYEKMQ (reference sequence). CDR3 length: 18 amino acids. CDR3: CASSLKRQPSSYNSPLHF. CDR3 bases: TGTGCCAGCAGCTTAAAACGGCAGCCGAGCTCCTATAATTCACCCCTCCACTTT.

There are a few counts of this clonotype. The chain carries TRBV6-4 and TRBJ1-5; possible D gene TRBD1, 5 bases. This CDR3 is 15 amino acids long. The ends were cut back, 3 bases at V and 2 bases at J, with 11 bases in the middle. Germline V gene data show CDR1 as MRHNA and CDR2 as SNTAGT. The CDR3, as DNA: TGTGCCAGCAGTGAGGGGGTCGGCGGCAATCAGCCCCAGCATTTT. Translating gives CASSEGVGGNQPQHF.

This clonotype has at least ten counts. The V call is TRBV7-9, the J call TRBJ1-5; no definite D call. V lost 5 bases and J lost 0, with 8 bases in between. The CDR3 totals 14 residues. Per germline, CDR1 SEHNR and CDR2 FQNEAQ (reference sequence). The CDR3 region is CASSKDYSNQPQHF. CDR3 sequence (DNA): TGTGCCAGCAGCAAAGATTATAGCAATCAGCCCCAGCATTTT.

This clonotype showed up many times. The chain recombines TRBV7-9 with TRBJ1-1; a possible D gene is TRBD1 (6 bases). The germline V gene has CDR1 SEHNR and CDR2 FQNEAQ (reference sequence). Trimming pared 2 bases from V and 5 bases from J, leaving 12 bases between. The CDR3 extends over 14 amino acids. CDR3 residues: CASSLQQGDTEAFF. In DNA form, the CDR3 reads TGTGCCAGCAGCTTACAACAGGGCGATACTGAAGCTTTCTTT.

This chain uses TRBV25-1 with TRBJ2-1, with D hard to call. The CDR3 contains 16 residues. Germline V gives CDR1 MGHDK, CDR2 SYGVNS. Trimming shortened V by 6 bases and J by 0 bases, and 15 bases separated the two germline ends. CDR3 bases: TGTGCCAGCAGCGAGGACCGAACCTCCTCCTACAATGAGCAGTTCTTC. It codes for CASSEDRTSSYNEQFF. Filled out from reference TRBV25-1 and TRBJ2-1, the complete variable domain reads EADIYQTPRYLVIGTGKKITLECSQTMGHDKMYWYQQDPGMELHLIHYSYGVNSTEKGDLSSESTVSRIRTEHFPLTLESARPSHTSQYLCASSEDRTSSYNEQFFGPGTRLTVL.

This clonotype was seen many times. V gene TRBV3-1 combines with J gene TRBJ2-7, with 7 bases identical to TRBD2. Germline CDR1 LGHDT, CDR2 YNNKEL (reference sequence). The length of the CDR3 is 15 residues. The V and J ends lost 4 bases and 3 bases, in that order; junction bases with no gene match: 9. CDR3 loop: CASSLQGGGLYEQYF. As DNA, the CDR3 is TGTGCCAGCAGCCTTCAGGGCGGGGGTCTCTACGAGCAGTACTTC.

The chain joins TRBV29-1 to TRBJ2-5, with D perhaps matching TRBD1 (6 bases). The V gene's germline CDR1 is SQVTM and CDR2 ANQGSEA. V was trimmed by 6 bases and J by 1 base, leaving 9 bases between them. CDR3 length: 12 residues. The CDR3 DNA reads TGCAGCGTCCTGGACAGCCAAGAGACCCAGTACTTC. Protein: CSVLDSQETQYF.

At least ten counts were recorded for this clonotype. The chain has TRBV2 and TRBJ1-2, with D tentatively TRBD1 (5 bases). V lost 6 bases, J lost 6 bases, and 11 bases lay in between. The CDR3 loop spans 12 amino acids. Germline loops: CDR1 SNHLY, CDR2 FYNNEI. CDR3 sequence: CASSGALNGYTF. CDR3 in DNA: TGTGCCAGCAGCGGGGCCCTGAATGGCTACACCTTC.

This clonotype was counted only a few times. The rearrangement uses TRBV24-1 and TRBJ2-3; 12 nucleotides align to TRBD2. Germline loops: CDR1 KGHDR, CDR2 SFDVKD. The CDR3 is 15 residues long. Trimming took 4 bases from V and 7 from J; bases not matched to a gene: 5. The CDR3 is CATSDRTSGGYTQYF. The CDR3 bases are TGTGCCACCAGTGACCGTACTAGCGGGGGGTATACGCAGTATTTT.

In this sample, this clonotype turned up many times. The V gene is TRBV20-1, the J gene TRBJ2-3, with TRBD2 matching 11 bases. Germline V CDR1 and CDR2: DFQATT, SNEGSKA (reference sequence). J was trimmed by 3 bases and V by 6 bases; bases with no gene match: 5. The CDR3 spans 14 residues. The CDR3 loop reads CSAIAGGITDTQYF. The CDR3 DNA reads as TGCAGTGCCATAGCGGGGGGGATTACAGATACGCAGTATTTT.